Detailed here is one T cell receptor beta chain. Its antigen is as yet unknown. This sample was taken from a study of cytomegalovirus exposure and HLA in healthy donors. The CDR3 covers 16 residues. Germline CDR1 and CDR2: LGHNA and YSLEER. With 0 bases removed from V and 2 bases from J, the gap between germline ends came to 13 bases. Study-wide results and caveats: Sequencing depth roughly uniform across donors was assumed in presence/absence analyses. Excluded: some indistinguishable V segments such as TRBV6-2 and TRBV6-3.

PCR used 60 Vbeta primers and 13 Jbeta primers. TCRdb's copy holds only in-frame clones and misses some; the assay was immunoSEQ multiplex PCR. The sample contains around 130,000 clones, approximately 88% of which appear only once. The rearrangement links TRBV4-3 to TRBJ1-2; D is unclear. This sequence originates from a woman in her thirties or forties in good health and CMV-seronegative. Sequencing input: PBMCs. The CDR3 spells CASSQDVGSFNYGYTF. The CDR3 nucleotides read TGCGCCAGCAGCCAAGACGTGGGTAGCTTCAACTATGGCTACACCTTC.